This section outlines one T cell receptor (beta chain) sequence together with its context. As yet, its antigen is unknown. Germline values: CDR1 SQVTM, CDR2 ANQGSEA. The V gene lost 5 bases and the J gene lost 4 bases, with 6 bases spanning the gap. This CDR3 region has 11 residues. Some clones are missing from TCRdb's copy, which holds only in-frame ones; the method was immunoSEQ multiplex PCR. The sample carries some 74,000 clones, about 87% recorded once. This entry is derived from a study of OX40 agonist ivuxolimab in advanced cancers. Overall study: Patients received ivuxolimab, an intravenous treatment, every 2 weeks at 0.01 to 10 mg/kg. Participants averaged approximately 65 years of age (range about 23 to 80) and were around 80% male. Study observations and caveats: Antigen targets of the expanded peripheral T cells went undetermined.

Autoimmune disease history or systemic immunosuppression excluded patients. Sequences were derived from CD4+ or CD8+ T cells sorted from blood, sampled in a trial of the OX40 agonist ivuxolimab. The chain carries TRBV29-1 and TRBJ1-3; D is unclear. The TCR sequence derives from an adult with an advanced solid tumor such as melanoma, head and neck, liver or kidney cancer. CDR3 sequence (DNA): TGCAGCGTTTTAAAGGGAAACACCATATATTTT. This translates into CSVLKGNTIYF.